The 7 T cell receptor beta chains listed next were all sequenced from one sample in a study of T cells in localized non-small cell lung cancer. Data came from immunoSEQ multiplex PCR; TCRdb stores just in-frame clones and leaves some out. The sample holds over 4,500 clones, about 85% seen once. Here the sequenced sample was PBMCs, taken before any cancer treatment. The origin of the receptors is a woman aged 40-69 years with stage II lung adenocarcinoma.

The V gene is TRBV18, the J gene TRBJ1-1; D is unresolved. V shed 4 bases and J shed 1 base, with 7 bases lying between them. The CDR3 spans 13 residues. Germline values: CDR1 KGHSH, CDR2 LQKENI. Here the CDR3 reads CASSLRTNTEAFF. CDR3 DNA sequence: TGTGCCAGCTCACTAAGGACGAACACTGAAGCTTTCTTT.

V usage is TRBV5-6 and J usage is TRBJ1-2, with D maybe TRBD1 (6 bases). V lost 2 bases, J lost 7 bases, and 12 bases lay in between. The CDR3 extends over 13 amino acids. Looked up from germline, CDR1 is SGHDT and CDR2 is YYEEEE. CDR3 DNA: TGTGCCAGCAGCTTTCAGGGGATGTCTGGCTACACCTTC. Translating gives CASSFQGMSGYTF.

The rearrangement joins TRBV4-2 to TRBJ2-5; no clear D. Trimming pared 0 bases from V and 1 base from J, leaving 9 bases between. The CDR3 totals 15 residues. The germline V gene encodes CDR1 LGHNA and CDR2 YNFKEQ. This chain's CDR3 is CASSQETAFQETQYF. The DNA for the CDR3 is TGTGCCAGCAGCCAAGAGACGGCTTTCCAAGAGACCCAGTACTTC.

The V gene is TRBV6-5, the J gene TRBJ1-1; the match to TRBD1 covers 7 bases. Germline CDR1 MNHEY, CDR2 SVGAGI. The CDR3 covers 10 residues. J lost 11 bases, V lost 8 bases, and 5 bases had no gene match. The chain's CDR3 is CASGDRVAFF. CDR3 nucleotide sequence: TGTGCCAGCGGTGACAGGGTTGCTTTCTTT.

The V call is TRBV4-3, the J call TRBJ2-1; D is perhaps TRBD1 (7 bases). The CDR3 length is 15 residues. In germline, CDR1 is LGHNA, CDR2 YSLEER. The germline V and J ends were trimmed by 0 bases and 2 bases, with 8 bases remaining between them. CDR3 loop: CASSQDRGAYNEQFF. The DNA of the CDR3 is TGCGCCAGCAGCCAAGACAGGGGGGCCTACAATGAGCAGTTCTTC.

This sequence joins TRBV7-9 and TRBJ1-1; no clear D. Trimming took 6 bases from V and 10 from J, leaving 24 bases between them. CDR3 length equals 15 residues. The germline CDR1 and CDR2 sequences are SEHNR and FQNEAQ (reference sequence). This CDR3 is CASSSALRSAEGAFF. Here the CDR3 DNA reads TGTGCCAGCAGTTCGGCTCTACGGTCGGCGGAAGGAGCTTTCTTT.

This sequence joins TRBV7-9 and TRBJ2-5, with a tentative D call TRBD2 (5 bases). Germline lookup yields CDR1 SEHNR and CDR2 FQNEAQ (reference sequence). Between the trimmed V and J ends, which lost 5 bases and 1 base, there was a span of 8 bases. CDR3 size: 13 residues. The CDR3 is CASSLSGQETQYF. In DNA, the CDR3 is TGTGCCAGCAGCCTAAGCGGCCAAGAGACCCAGTACTTC.